These 9 T cell receptor beta chains share one sample of origin, sequenced in a study of beta chain features in type 1 diabetes (dated by TCRdb to the late 2010s). Here is what the overall study found, with its caveats: Type 1 diabetes patients showed a moderate but significant shortening of TCRB CDR3 length in all four CD4+ subsets.

The protocol used for the library was the immunoSEQ multiplex PCR assay. All of the isolated RNA was reverse transcribed with the High Capacity cDNA Reverse Transcription Kit, so expressed TCRB transcripts were sequenced. TCRdb mirrors the immuneACCESS table, restricted to in-frame sequences. Some clones are absent from its copies; in checked studies, under half trace to an unresolved V gene, and the reason for the others is unknown. The sample yields 300,000 or so clones; approximately 10% were counted once. The ten most abundant clones make up approximately 1% of the sample. These receptors are not linked to any known antigen. Sequencing used central memory CD4+ T cells from blood. All receptors derive from a man aged 25 to 40 with type 1 diabetes.

This clone has more than one count but fewer than ten. This chain uses TRBV5-4 with TRBJ2-3; 10 bases are a match to TRBD1. This CDR3 has 15 residues. Per the germline V gene, CDR1 is SGHNT and CDR2 is YYREEE (reference sequence). V was clipped by 3 bases and J by 2 bases; unmatched bases: 3. The CDR3 is CASSWGQGPTDTQYF. Here the CDR3 DNA reads TGTGCCAGCAGCTGGGGACAGGGGCCCACAGATACGCAGTATTTT. The full variable domain, its missing parts supplied by reference TRBV5-4 and TRBJ2-3, is ETGVTQSPTHLIKTRGQQVTLRCSSQSGHNTVSWYQQALGQGPQFIFQYYREEENGRGNFPPRFSGLQFPNYSSELNVNALELDDSALYLCASSWGQGPTDTQYFGPGTRLTVL.

The chain joins TRBV21-1 to TRBJ2-2; the D segment call TRBD1 is taken from the table without a DNA check. TRBV21-1 is an annotated pseudogene. The CDR3 is 14 residues long. CDR3 coding DNA: TGTGCCAGCAGCGCTCGAACAGGGCCCGGGGAGCTGTTTTTT. This encodes CASSARTGPGELFF.

This clone occurred once. The chain uses TRBV6-5 and TRBJ2-5, with D hard to call. CDR1 and CDR2 from the germline V gene are MNHEY and SVGAGI. Trimming left V 2 bases short and J 1 base short, with 14 bases between. This CDR3 has 16 residues. CDR3 amino acids: CASSYGAAATQETQYF. The CDR3 bases are TGTGCCAGCAGTTACGGTGCGGCGGCCACCCAAGAGACCCAGTACTTC.

This clone came up a few times. V and J are TRBV5-1 and TRBJ2-5; TRBD2 matches at 8 bases. V gave up 0 bases and J gave up 5 bases; unmatched junction bases: 6. This CDR3 spans 15 amino acids. Germline-derived CDR1 and CDR2 are SGHRS and YFSETQ. The CDR3 DNA follows: TGCGCCAGCAGCTTGGCGGGGGGGGCCGTTGAGACCCAGTACTTC. This sequence encodes CASSLAGGAVETQYF.

Comment on this clone: The sample carries other DNA sequences with the same CDR3. The chain joins TRBV7-2 to TRBJ2-3; D possibly matches TRBD1 or TRBD2 (5 bases each). This CDR3 has 14 amino acids. Germline V gene data show CDR1 as SGHTA and CDR2 as FQGNSA. Trimming cost V 1 base and J 4 bases, with 9 bases left between them. The CDR3 nucleotides read TGTGCCAGCAGCTTAGGAGGGGCCCCAGATACGCAGTATTTT. Protein sequence: CASSLGGAPDTQYF.

The gene calls are TRBV28 and TRBJ1-2; D gene unclear. CDR1 MDHEN and CDR2 SYDVKM come from the germline V gene. V was trimmed by 6 bases and J by 1 base, leaving 12 bases between them. The CDR3 extends over 14 amino acids. CDR3: CASRSLGLNYGYTF. The CDR3 region has the DNA TGTGCCAGCAGGTCGCTTGGCCTTAACTATGGCTACACCTTC.

This clone was seen only a few times. V is TRBV19 and J is TRBJ1-2; the D is unclear. V lost 6 bases and J lost 4, with 18 bases in between. This CDR3 spans 15 amino acids. CDR1 and CDR2 (germline): LNHDA, SQIVND (reference sequence). The CDR3 nucleotides read TGTGCCAGTAGCTCCCCGAACGCGGGCAGCTATGGCTACACCTTC. Translated, it gives CASSSPNAGSYGYTF.

This clone was recorded at least ten times. The rearrangement uses TRBV10-2 and TRBJ1-6; D call uncertain. Germline V gene data show CDR1 as WSHSY and CDR2 as SAAADI. The CDR3 sequence is 13 residues long. Between the trimmed V and J ends, which lost 3 bases and 10 bases, there was a span of 10 bases. The DNA for the CDR3 is TGCGCCAGCAGTGATCCGGAAAGGTCACCCCTCCACTTT. Translated, it gives CASSDPERSPLHF.

Comments on this clone: Other nucleotide sequences in the sample specify the same CDR3. The rearrangement uses TRBV11-2 and TRBJ1-1; D is perhaps TRBD1 (5 bases). This CDR3 region has 15 residues. Germline V gives CDR1 SGHAT, CDR2 FQNNGV. Trimming left V 2 bases short and J 2 bases short, with 12 bases between. The chain's CDR3 is CASSLPAGPNTEAFF. The CDR3 DNA reads as TGTGCCAGCAGCTTACCCGCAGGGCCCAACACTGAAGCTTTCTTT.